Following are 21 T cell receptor beta chains from one sample sequenced in a study of blood T cells in healthy people across ages. Primed by a sample-barcoded 5' primer and a J-beta primer mix, a second PCR proceeded for about 7 to 11 cycles. TCRdb re-analysed the 5' RACE reads in MiXCR, keeping a single row per CDR3 protein. The sample has 550,000 to 800,000 distinct CDR3 sequences; 20% to 25% are singletons. Input material: blood. The receptor source for this set is a man between 65 and 80 years old in good health.

Comment on this clonotype: The junction does not match germline at one end; this may be a read error. V is TRBV11-2 and J is TRBJ2-1; 7 positions match TRBD1. CDR1 SGHAT and CDR2 FQNNGV come from the germline V gene. The CDR3 covers 15 residues. CDR3 DNA sequence: TGTCCCAGCAGCTTAGATGAGGACAGGACCAATGAGCAGTTCTTC. It codes for CPSSLDEDRTNEQFF.

V and J are TRBV4-3 and TRBJ2-1; D unclear. Germline V gives CDR1 LGHNA, CDR2 YSLEER. Trimming pared 0 bases from V and 6 bases from J, leaving 24 bases between. The CDR3 spans 19 residues. CDR3 amino acids: CASSQDKSSMVHVSNEQFF. DNA for the CDR3: TGCGCCAGCAGCCAAGATAAATCATCTATGGTACATGTCTCCAATGAGCAGTTCTTC.

The count of this clonotype is one. This sequence joins TRBV29-1 and TRBJ2-7, with a tentative D call TRBD1 (6 bases). This CDR3 contains 15 residues. CDR1 is SQVTM, CDR2 ANQGSEA, per germline. V dropped 3 bases and J dropped 5 bases, with 20 bases sitting between them. CDR3 sequence reads: CSVESRGSLGNEQYF. CDR3 coding DNA: TGCAGCGTTGAGTCGAGGGGGTCCTTAGGAAACGAGCAGTACTTC.

The chain is built from TRBV12-3 or TRBV12-4 and TRBJ1-4; maybe TRBD1 (6 bases). This CDR3 has 18 amino acids. V lost 3 bases and J lost 9, with 26 bases in between. CDR3 protein: CASSLLQGRTGLKQKLFF. CDR3 coding DNA: TGTGCCAGCAGTTTGCTACAGGGTAGAACGGGGCTGAAACAAAAACTGTTTTTT.

This clonotype was seen a handful of times. The chain couples TRBV4-2 to TRBJ2-5; 13 bases fit TRBD2. The CDR3 is 16 amino acids. Trimming at V came to 0 bases and at J to 5 bases, leaving 3 bases not matched to a gene. Germline-derived CDR1 and CDR2 are LGHNA and YNFKEQ. This CDR3 reads CASSQELAGGPETQYF. The CDR3 region has the DNA TGTGCCAGCAGCCAAGAACTAGCGGGAGGGCCGGAGACCCAGTACTTC.

This rearrangement joins TRBV4-3 to TRBJ2-4; D gene uncertain. This CDR3 spans 15 amino acids. The V gene's germline CDR1 is LGHNA and CDR2 YSLEER. V was trimmed by 0 bases and J by 15 bases, leaving 21 bases between them. The CDR3 sequence: CASSQDLLGRSLRYF. The DNA of the CDR3 is TGCGCCAGCAGCCAAGACCTCTTGGGCAGGTCCCTTCGGTACTTC.

The chain employs TRBV10-3 and TRBJ1-2; D might be TRBD1 (5 bases). Per the germline V gene, CDR1 is ENHRY and CDR2 is SYGVKD. CDR3 length: 14 amino acids. The V end lost 3 bases, the J end lost 8 bases, and 16 bases lay between the germline ends. The CDR3 bases are TGTGCCATCAGTGAAAGTCAGGGAATAGGAGGCTACACCTTC. Its protein product is CAISESQGIGGYTF.

This clonotype was seen more than once but under ten times. For the CDR3, the DNA is TGTGCCAGCACCTCAAGGCGGGGTATTCGCGAAGATACGCAGTATTTT. This translates into CASTSRRGIREDTQYF. The chain uses TRBV6-1 and TRBJ2-3; D is perhaps TRBD2 (6 bases). The CDR3 is 16 amino acids. Germline values: CDR1 MNHNS, CDR2 SASEGT. Trimming cost V 7 bases and J 5 bases, with 22 bases left between them.

The chain links TRBV5-1 to TRBJ2-3; weak D call: TRBD1 (6 bases). Germline loops: CDR1 SGHRS, CDR2 YFSETQ. Trimming shortened V by 1 base and J by 4 bases, and 10 bases separated the two germline ends. The CDR3 runs 14 residues. The CDR3 is CASSLQGHADTQYF. Written as DNA, the CDR3 is TGCGCCAGCAGCTTGCAGGGGCACGCAGATACGCAGTATTTT.

The rearrangement uses TRBV5-5 and TRBJ2-5, with 7 bases matching TRBD1. With the DNA end fitting TRBJ2-1 better, the J assignment may be wrong. Per the germline V gene, CDR1 is SGHKS and CDR2 is YYEKEE (reference sequence). This CDR3 has 18 residues. The CDR3 sequence is CASSLGKRGQPFLSEQFF. CDR3 in DNA: TGTGCCAGCAGCTTGGGCAAAAGGGGACAGCCCTTCCTGTCCGAGCAGTTCTTC.

This clonotype was observed a few times. The chain is built from TRBV6-2 or TRBV6-3 and TRBJ2-3; 10 bases fit TRBD2. This CDR3 has 19 residues. Trimming removed 5 bases from V and 3 bases from J; junction bases left unmatched: 17. Germline V gene lookup returns CDR1 MNHEY and CDR2 SVGEGT. CDR3 sequence: CASSTETLLWTSGTDTQYF. DNA for the CDR3: TGTGCCAGCAGTACCGAAACGCTATTATGGACTAGCGGTACAGATACGCAGTATTTT.

This clonotype was seen a handful of times. The chain is built from TRBV12-1 and TRBJ2-1; TRBD2 is the table's D call and was not checked against the DNA. TRBV12-1 is tagged as a pseudogene. This CDR3 region has 13 residues. In nucleotides, the CDR3 is TGTGCCAGCAGCCCTCCCGCTTACAATGAGCAGTTCTTC. Encoded protein: CASSPPAYNEQFF.

This chain uses TRBV29-1 with TRBJ2-7; D unclear. The CDR3 totals 11 residues. The germline V gene encodes CDR1 SQVTM and CDR2 ANQGSEA. V was clipped by 7 bases and J by 3 bases, with 10 bases between them. CDR3 amino acids: CSGLTDYEQYF. The CDR3 nucleotides are TGCAGCGGGTTGACGGACTACGAGCAGTACTTC.

This clonotype was picked up a small number of times. V gene TRBV10-1 combines with J gene TRBJ2-7, with D possibly being TRBD1 (5 bases). The CDR3 consists of 14 residues. Germline V gene lookup returns CDR1 WNHNN and CDR2 SYGVQD (reference sequence). Trimming pared 0 bases from V and 2 bases from J, leaving 8 bases between. The CDR3 nucleotides read TGCGCCAGCAGTGAGTCGACAGCTGCCTACGAGCAGTACTTC. Amino acids: CASSESTAAYEQYF.

This clonotype was counted between two and nine times. The chain combines TRBV28 with TRBJ1-5; D remains unclear. There are 16 residues in the CDR3. Germline V gene data show CDR1 as MDHEN and CDR2 as SYDVKM. With 7 bases removed from V and 0 bases from J, the gap between germline ends came to 16 bases. The CDR3 protein is CASKYPGSYSNQPQHF. In DNA, the CDR3 is TGTGCCAGCAAATACCCTGGCAGTTATAGCAATCAGCCCCAGCATTTT.

The chain links TRBV12-3 or TRBV12-4 to TRBJ1-6; weak D call: TRBD1 (6 bases). This CDR3 comprises 13 residues. V was cut by 3 bases and J by 10 bases, with 10 bases left in between. CDR3 DNA sequence: TGTGCCAGCAGTTTCAGGGGCGGGTCACCCCTCCACTTT. Translated: CASSFRGGSPLHF.

This sequence joins TRBV6-1 and TRBJ2-5; D gene ambiguous. The J call is doubtful: the DNA matches TRBJ2-1 better. The CDR3 contains 12 residues. The germline V gene has CDR1 MNHNS and CDR2 SASEGT. The CDR3 spells CASSGPTNEQFF. DNA for the CDR3: TGTGCCAGCAGTGGACCTACTAATGAGCAGTTCTTC.

The J gene is TRBJ2-5, the V gene TRBV5-5; possible D gene TRBD2, 6 bases. Trimming stripped 1 base from V and 7 bases from J, with 14 bases between. This CDR3 spans 14 amino acids. Germline assignment: CDR1 SGHKS and CDR2 YYEKEE (reference sequence). Here the CDR3 reads CASSLSPGEGTQYF. The CDR3 DNA sequence: TGTGCCAGCAGCTTGTCTCCGGGAGAGGGGACCCAGTACTTC.

This chain links TRBV20-1 with TRBJ1-5; the D is unclear. The CDR3 totals 16 residues. Germline values: CDR1 DFQATT, CDR2 SNEGSKA (reference sequence). V was shortened by 1 base and J by 3 bases, with 16 bases between the two germline ends. For the CDR3, the DNA is TGCAGTGCTAGAGTAAGGTCGCCCGGGCTCAATCAGCCCCAGCATTTT. This translates into CSARVRSPGLNQPQHF.

The V and J genes are TRBV10-3 and TRBJ2-7; perhaps TRBD1 as D (5 bases). The CDR3 totals 15 residues. The V gene lost 5 bases and the J gene lost 4 bases, with 18 bases spanning the gap. Per germline, CDR1 ENHRY and CDR2 SYGVKD. CDR3 in DNA: TGTGCCATCAGTAAAAATGAGGCAGGGCAGTACGAGCAGTACTTC. Translated, it gives CAISKNEAGQYEQYF.

The J gene is TRBJ2-1, the V gene TRBV28, with 8 bases aligning to TRBD2. CDR3 length: 15 amino acids. Trimming removed 8 bases from V and 3 bases from J; junction bases left unmatched: 9. Looked up from germline, CDR1 is MDHEN and CDR2 is SYDVKM. CDR3 in DNA: TGTGCCAGCTCGGGACTAGAGCGTTTCTACAATGAGCAGTTCTTC. This encodes CASSGLERFYNEQFF.